This record covers a single T cell receptor (beta chain). The data belong to a study of CXCR3-negative and CXCR3-positive naive CD8 T cells. The CDR3 totals 16 residues. Germline V gene sequence: CDR1 MNHEY, CDR2 SMNVEV (reference sequence). Via 5' RACE with UMI labels, TRB cDNA libraries were prepared. TCRdb reprocessed the 5' RACE reads, keeping one entry per CDR3 protein, no DNA. The sample shows over 100,000 distinct CDR3 sequences, and approximately 0.51% sits with its ten largest clones. This TCR derives from a human donor in good health. Some clones in this sample may be carry-over from other donors' samples. Sequenced input: naive CXCR3- CD8+ T cells from blood. Subset described: CD45RO-CCR7+CD27+CD95- naive CD8+ T cells lacking CXCR3 (TNR3-). The rearrangement joins TRBV27 to TRBJ2-1; TCRdb gives TRBD1 as the D gene, but with no DNA this cannot be confirmed. CDR3 in amino acids: CASSLFPGTGFNEQFF.